This TCR beta chain derives from a study of OX40 agonist ivuxolimab in advanced cancers. Concerning this clone itself: The target antigen is unknown.

Findings and limits, study-wide: Partial responders treated at 0.1-3.0 mg/kg exhibited clonal expansion among the lowest measured. The antigen specificity of the peripheral T cells (those that were expanded) was not determined. In CD8+ T cells, expanded clones were on average more numerous than in CD4+. Both CD4+ and CD8+ T cell populations in blood had undergone clonal expansion by week 6 at 0.1 to 3.0 mg/kg.

The CDR3 covers 14 residues. Unmatched junction bases numbered 4, after V lost 1 base and J lost 5 bases. CDR1 is SQVTM and CDR2 is ANQGSEA in the germline V gene. Some clones are missing from TCRdb's copy, which holds only in-frame ones; the method was immunoSEQ multiplex PCR. The sample records about 76,000 clones, 85% being singletons. V gene TRBV29-1 combines with J gene TRBJ1-4, with 7 bases identical to TRBD1. Sequencing was performed on CD4+ or CD8+ T cells sorted from blood, taken in a trial of the OX40 agonist ivuxolimab. The sequence was obtained from an adult with an advanced solid tumor such as melanoma, head and neck, liver or kidney cancer. The CDR3 protein is CSVEGTGANEKLFF. The CDR3 nucleotides are TGCAGCGTTGAAGGGACAGGAGCAAATGAAAAACTGTTTTTT.